This TCR beta chain is from a study of T cells in Graves' hyperthyroidism and ophthalmopathy. Study-wide points: Model output signaled ophthalmopathy a median approximately six months ahead of onset. Most thyroid-expanded clonotypes above 0.001 were also found in blood. In simple terms, a model built on 13 V-J features told ophthalmopathy apart from stable hyperthyroidism.

TCR beta CDR3 sequences were amplified from RNA transcripts. HTBI primers were employed in a first-round RT-PCR of the TCR CDR3. TCRdb processed the multiplex PCR reads anew with MiXCR; each CDR3 protein has one entry. The sample consists of approximately 570,000 distinct CDR3 sequences, just under 20% of them appearing once. The CDR3 spans 14 residues. V lost 4 bases to trimming and J lost 7 bases, with 17 bases between them. Looked up from germline, CDR1 is SGHDT and CDR2 is YYEEEE. Lactation, pregnancy, other autoimmune disease or uncontrolled infection excluded patients. With respect to this clonotype: The antigen is undetermined.

The origin of this receptor is a man aged 40-49 years with Graves' ophthalmopathy. Input material: blood. The chain joins TRBV5-6 to TRBJ1-2; no reliable D call. CDR3 nucleotide sequence: TGTGCCAGCAGCCGCCCCCGGCAGACCCTTGGCTACACCTTC. Residues: CASSRPRQTLGYTF.